Included here is one T cell receptor (beta chain) sequence, with context. The sample belongs to a study of blood T cell repertoires in COVID-19. The CDR3 contains 14 residues. Germline V gives CDR1 SGHAT, CDR2 FQNNGV. J was trimmed by 6 bases and V by 5 bases; bases with no gene match: 9. Only in-frame clones appear in the TCRdb table, and some are missing; sequencing was by immunoSEQ multiplex PCR. The data contain hundreds of thousands of clones, approximately 90% of them singletons. This receptor was obtained from a man aged 18 to 30 with COVID-19, enrolled during active disease. Sequenced: peripheral blood. The chain has TRBV11-2 and TRBJ2-5; 7 bases agree with TRBD1. The CDR3 nucleotides are TGTGCCAGCAGCCCACAGGGGATTTTAAAGACCCAGTACTTC. Translating gives CASSPQGILKTQYF.